One and the same sample provided the 16 T cell receptor beta chains below, sequenced in a study of blood T cell repertoires in COVID-19. The repertoire was sequenced with immunoSEQ multiplex PCR; TCRdb's copy has only in-frame clones and lacks some. This sample has roughly 250,000 clones; 82% occur once, and the top ten carry 4.5% to 6%. The sample consisted of peripheral blood. The receptor source for this set is a woman of 80 years or more with active or convalescent COVID-19.

The chain uses TRBV10-3 and TRBJ1-4; D gene ambiguous. V gave up 8 bases and J gave up 0 bases, with 10 bases separating them. Germline V lookup: CDR1 ENHRY, CDR2 SYGVKD. The CDR3 has 14 amino acids. The CDR3 region is CAIRSGTTNEKLFF. In DNA, the CDR3 is TGTGCCATCCGATCGGGGACAACTAATGAAAAACTGTTTTTT.

This chain connects TRBV19 to TRBJ1-2; unclear D gene. Germline lookup yields CDR1 LNHDA and CDR2 SQIVND (reference sequence). Trimming removed 3 bases at V and 4 bases at J, with 9 bases between. The CDR3 spans 13 residues. CDR3 nucleotide sequence: TGTGCCAGTAGTATGGGGAGCGGCTATGGCTACACCTTC. This gives the protein CASSMGSGYGYTF.

V usage is TRBV6-4 and J usage is TRBJ2-1, with 9 nucleotides matching TRBD1. The CDR3 has 13 residues. The ends lost 5 bases at V and 8 bases at J; junction bases unmatched: 4. Germline values: CDR1 MRHNA, CDR2 SNTAGT. The CDR3 sequence: CASSLTGGDEQFF. CDR3 sequence (DNA): TGTGCCAGCAGTTTAACAGGGGGCGATGAGCAGTTCTTC.

Here the CDR3 reads CASRGTGADSPLHF. CDR3 bases: TGTGCCAGCAGGGGGACAGGGGCTGATTCACCCCTCCACTTT. The chain couples TRBV28 to TRBJ1-6, with 10 bases identical to TRBD1. Trimming cost V 6 bases and J 8 bases; bases outside gene matches: 4. CDR3 size: 14 residues. CDR1 MDHEN and CDR2 SYDVKM come from the germline V gene.

The chain employs TRBV5-1 and TRBJ2-2; D unclear. This CDR3 region has 12 residues. Trimming removed 0 bases at V and 7 bases at J, with 4 bases between. The germline gives CDR1 SGHRS, CDR2 YFSETQ. The CDR3 reads CASSLGGGELFF. Here the CDR3 DNA reads TGCGCCAGCAGCTTGGGAGGCGGGGAGCTGTTTTTT.

This clone was seen just once. This chain links TRBV7-2 with TRBJ2-1, with a weak D call TRBD2 (6 bases). Germline V gene sequence: CDR1 SGHTA, CDR2 FQGNSA. The V and J ends lost 1 base and 5 bases respectively, with 12 bases between them. The CDR3 contains 15 residues. The CDR3: CASSLELGGHNEQFF. In nucleotides, the CDR3 is TGTGCCAGCAGCTTAGAGTTGGGGGGTCACAATGAGCAGTTCTTC.

The chain carries TRBV5-1 and TRBJ2-2, with 9 bases identical to TRBD2. CDR3 length equals 19 residues. Germline V CDR1 and CDR2: SGHRS, YFSETQ. V was pared by 0 bases and J by 1 base, with 10 bases of the junction left unmatched. The DNA for the CDR3 is TGCGCCAGCAGCTTGGCCCCTAGCGGGAATAGGGGGAACACCGGGGAGCTGTTTTTT. This sequence encodes CASSLAPSGNRGNTGELFF.

V gene TRBV28 combines with J gene TRBJ1-6; 7 nucleotides align to TRBD1. Germline CDR1 and CDR2: MDHEN and SYDVKM. Unmatched junction bases numbered 3, after V lost 10 bases and J lost 3 bases. There are 13 residues in the CDR3. CDR3 region: CATTGDYNSPLHF. The CDR3 nucleotides read TGTGCCACCACAGGGGACTATAATTCACCCCTCCACTTT.

This clone has a handful of counts. The V call is TRBV28, the J call TRBJ1-3; D is undetermined. CDR1 MDHEN and CDR2 SYDVKM come from the germline V gene. This CDR3 has 14 amino acids. Trimming shortened V by 3 bases and J by 0 bases, and 6 bases separated the two germline ends. CDR3 residues: CASSFEDSGNTIYF. CDR3 coding DNA: TGTGCCAGCAGTTTTGAGGACTCTGGAAACACCATATATTTT.

The chain combines TRBV4-1 with TRBJ2-2, with D possibly being TRBD1 (7 bases). Germline assignment: CDR1 MGHRA and CDR2 YSYEKL. The V gene lost 0 bases and the J gene lost 4 bases, with 12 bases spanning the gap. The CDR3 contains 16 residues. The CDR3 is CASSQDTRGVTGELFF. CDR3 DNA sequence: TGCGCCAGCAGCCAAGATACCAGGGGGGTCACCGGGGAGCTGTTTTTT.

The rearrangement links TRBV28 to TRBJ1-5; D remains ambiguous. The germline V and J ends were trimmed by 6 bases and 6 bases, with 15 bases remaining between them. The V gene's germline CDR1 is MDHEN and CDR2 SYDVKM. The CDR3 is made up of 14 amino acids. The CDR3 nucleotides are TGTGCCAGCAGGTTAAGCGGCTGGTTTCAGCCCCAGCATTTT. This gives the protein CASRLSGWFQPQHF.

The chain joins TRBV11-2 to TRBJ1-6; D is uncertain. There are 15 residues in the CDR3. V was pared by 1 base and J by 6 bases, with 10 bases between. Germline assignment: CDR1 SGHAT and CDR2 FQNNGV. In DNA form, the CDR3 reads TGTGCCAGCAGCTTAGGCGGGTATACTAATTCACCCCTCCACTTT. Amino acid sequence: CASSLGGYTNSPLHF.

Notes on this clone: The junction and the germline gene differ at one end; a read error may be behind it. This CDR3 reads CASSLALGELFF. CDR3 nucleotides: TGTGCCAGCAGCTTAGCCCTCGGGGAGCTGTTTTTT. The chain is built from TRBV12-3 or TRBV12-4 and TRBJ2-2; no reliable D call. The CDR3 spans 12 residues.

The chain joins TRBV18 to TRBJ1-6, with 9 bases that match TRBD1. Trimming took 3 bases from V and 10 from J; bases not matched to a gene: 7. Germline V lookup: CDR1 KGHSH, CDR2 LQKENI. There are 15 residues in the CDR3. The CDR3 spells CASSPEQGAGSPLHF. CDR3 sequence (DNA): TGTGCCAGCTCACCGGAACAGGGGGCTGGGTCACCCCTCCACTTT.

This clone was picked up one time. This rearrangement joins TRBV27 to TRBJ2-2, with D possibly TRBD1 on 5 matching bases. Germline V gene lookup returns CDR1 MNHEY and CDR2 SMNVEV (reference sequence). V was cut by 6 bases and J by 7 bases, with 12 bases left in between. This CDR3 comprises 13 residues. CDR3 bases: TGTGCCAGCAGAGGGGTACCCAACGGGGAGCTGTTTTTT. Translating gives CASRGVPNGELFF.

V gene TRBV19 combines with J gene TRBJ1-1; perhaps TRBD1 as D (5 bases). Germline values: CDR1 LNHDA, CDR2 SQIVND (reference sequence). Between the trimmed V and J ends, which lost 3 bases and 4 bases, there was a span of 9 bases. The CDR3 consists of 13 residues. The CDR3 reads CASSIGRGTEAFF. The CDR3 DNA reads TGTGCCAGTAGTATTGGAAGGGGCACTGAAGCTTTCTTT.